The 14 T cell receptor beta chains listed next were all sequenced from one sample in a study of neoadjuvant anti-PD-1 for oral cavity cancer. Using immunoSEQ multiplex PCR, the repertoire was profiled, and TCRdb retains in-frame clones only, with some absent. The sample gives about 72,000 clones, about 85% of which show up once; around 3.2% is in the top ten. Time point here: after neoadjuvant nivolumab, at surgical resection. Sequenced here: PBMCs, sampled after nivolumab (anti-PD-1) treatment. The receptors stem from a person aged 35 to 85 with oral cavity squamous cell carcinoma.

The chain carries TRBV7-8 and TRBJ2-1; D not certain. V gave up 3 bases and J gave up 15 bases, with 12 bases separating them. CDR1 is SGHVS and CDR2 is FQNEAQ in the germline V gene. The CDR3 totals 11 residues. The CDR3 protein is CASSFERVLFF. In nucleotides, the CDR3 is TGTGCCAGCAGCTTCGAACGGGTGTTGTTCTTC.

The chain joins TRBV20-1 to TRBJ1-1; D unresolved. Germline V gene lookup returns CDR1 DFQATT and CDR2 SNEGSKA (reference sequence). The CDR3 has 11 residues. Trimming cost V 0 bases and J 6 bases, with 5 bases left between them. CDR3 residues: CSARDFPEAFF. The CDR3 DNA sequence: TGCAGTGCTAGAGATTTCCCTGAAGCTTTCTTT.

This clone showed up just once. The chain combines TRBV19 with TRBJ1-3, with 7 bases fitting TRBD1. The CDR3 is 13 amino acids. Germline-derived CDR1 and CDR2 are LNHDA and SQIVND (reference sequence). Trimming removed 6 bases from V and 4 bases from J; junction bases left unmatched: 3. The CDR3 sequence is CASRTDRGNTIYF. The CDR3 region has the DNA TGTGCCAGTAGGACGGACAGGGGAAACACCATATATTTT.

The V gene is TRBV29-1, the J gene TRBJ1-1; D ambiguous. The CDR3 contains 12 residues. The germline CDR1 and CDR2 sequences are SQVTM and ANQGSEA. V lost 2 bases and J lost 7, with 11 bases in between. CDR3 protein: CSVERVVNEAFF. In DNA form, the CDR3 reads TGCAGCGTTGAAAGGGTTGTGAATGAAGCTTTCTTT.

This chain links TRBV4-2 with TRBJ1-4; D perhaps matches TRBD1 (6 bases). The CDR3 consists of 14 residues. Germline assignment: CDR1 LGHNA and CDR2 YNFKEQ. V was pared by 3 bases and J by 7 bases, with 12 bases between. CDR3 sequence: CASSHGQGTEKLFF. CDR3 in DNA: TGTGCCAGCAGCCACGGGCAGGGGACTGAAAAACTGTTTTTT.

V is TRBV15 and J is TRBJ2-7; TRBD2 agrees at 14 bases. The CDR3 spans 18 residues. From germline, CDR1 is LNHNV and CDR2 YYDKDF (reference sequence). Trimming at V came to 5 bases and at J to 5 bases, leaving 14 bases not matched to a gene. The chain's CDR3 is CATSPRLAGGGSGHEQYF. CDR3 in DNA: TGTGCCACCAGCCCCCGACTAGCGGGAGGGGGAAGCGGCCACGAGCAGTACTTC.

The chain couples TRBV29-1 to TRBJ2-1; D unclear. This CDR3 region has 12 residues. The V gene lost 4 bases and the J gene lost 9 bases, with 13 bases spanning the gap. Germline CDR1 is SQVTM and CDR2 is ANQGSEA. The CDR3 is CSVVPLDTEQFF. CDR3 DNA sequence: TGCAGCGTTGTACCCTTGGATACTGAGCAGTTCTTC.

Only a few counts were recorded for this clone. V and J are TRBV6-5 and TRBJ2-7; 9 positions match TRBD2. With 4 bases clipped from V and 0 bases from J, the junction kept 4 bases outside the gene matches. The V gene's germline CDR1 is MNHEY and CDR2 SVGAGI. This CDR3 is 15 amino acids long. The CDR3 region has the DNA TGTGCCAGCAGTTGGACTAGCGAAACCTCCTACGAGCAGTACTTC. Protein: CASSWTSETSYEQYF.

The CDR3 spells CASTAGVANTGELFF. CDR3 nucleotides: TGTGCCAGCACTGCTGGGGTCGCGAACACCGGGGAGCTGTTTTTT. The rearrangement uses TRBV6-5 and TRBJ2-2; D unclear. Germline CDR1 is MNHEY and CDR2 is SVGAGI. Trimming left V 7 bases short and J 0 bases short, with 12 bases between. The CDR3 loop spans 15 amino acids.

The chain recombines TRBV7-9 with TRBJ2-1, with D unresolved. V was trimmed by 1 base and J by 0 bases, leaving 7 bases between them. Germline V gene data show CDR1 as SEHNR and CDR2 as FQNEAQ (reference sequence). This CDR3 spans 15 amino acids. The CDR3 DNA follows: TGTGCCAGCAGCTTAGATGCCCTCTCCTACAATGAGCAGTTCTTC. Encoded protein: CASSLDALSYNEQFF.

The chain employs TRBV19 and TRBJ1-5; no clear D gene. Trimming stripped 4 bases from V and 1 base from J, with 8 bases between. Germline CDR1 LNHDA, CDR2 SQIVND (reference sequence). The CDR3 runs to 14 residues. CDR3 amino acids: CASSTYGSNQPQHF. In DNA, the CDR3 is TGTGCCAGTAGTACGTACGGGAGCAATCAGCCCCAGCATTTT.

The chain uses TRBV13 and TRBJ2-1, with TRBD2 matching 15 bases. The V gene end was trimmed by 5 bases and the J gene end by 6 bases; junction bases not matched to a gene: 5. Germline CDR1 reads PRHDT; CDR2 reads FYEKMQ (reference sequence). This CDR3 contains 16 residues. CDR3 region: CASSKGLAGGPNEQFF. CDR3 coding DNA: TGTGCCAGCAGCAAGGGACTAGCGGGAGGCCCCAATGAGCAGTTCTTC.

The chain joins TRBV6-4 to TRBJ1-2, with D possibly TRBD1 on 5 matching bases. CDR1 and CDR2 (germline): MRHNA, SNTAGT. CDR3 length: 12 amino acids. V lost 1 base and J lost 8, with 8 bases in between. CDR3 DNA: TGTGCCAGCAGTGACTTCGCAGGGGGCTACACCTTC. The encoded protein is CASSDFAGGYTF.

The chain uses TRBV5-1 and TRBJ1-4; the D is unclear. Trimming pared 4 bases from V and 8 bases from J, leaving 15 bases between. The CDR3 extends over 14 amino acids. CDR1 and CDR2 (germline): SGHRS, YFSETQ. The CDR3 DNA is TGCGCCAGCAGCACGGGAGCTTTGGGGGAAAAACTGTTTTTT. Translated, it gives CASSTGALGEKLFF. The variable domain in full, with the rest retrieved from reference TRBV5-1 and TRBJ1-4, is KAGVTQTPRYLIKTRGQQVTLSCSPISGHRSVSWYQQTPGQGLQFLFEYFSETQRNKGNFPGRFSGRQFSNSRSEMNVSTLELGDSALYLCASSTGALGEKLFFGSGTQLSVL.